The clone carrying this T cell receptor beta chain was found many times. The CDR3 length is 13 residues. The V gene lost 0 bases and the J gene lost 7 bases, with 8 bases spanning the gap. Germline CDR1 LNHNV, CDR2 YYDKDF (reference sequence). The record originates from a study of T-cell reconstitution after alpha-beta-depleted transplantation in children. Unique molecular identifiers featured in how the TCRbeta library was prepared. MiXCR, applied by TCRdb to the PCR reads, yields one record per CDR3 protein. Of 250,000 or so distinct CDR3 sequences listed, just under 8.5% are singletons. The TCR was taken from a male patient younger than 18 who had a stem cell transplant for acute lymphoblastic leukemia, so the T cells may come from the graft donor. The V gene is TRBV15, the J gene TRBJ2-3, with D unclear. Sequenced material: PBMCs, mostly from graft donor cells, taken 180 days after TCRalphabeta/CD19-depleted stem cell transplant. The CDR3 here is CATSRDKHNTQYF. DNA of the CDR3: TGTGCCACCAGCAGAGATAAACACAATACGCAGTATTTT.